Presented here are 20 T cell receptor beta chains from one specimen sequenced in a study of T cells in Graves' hyperthyroidism and ophthalmopathy. Regions amplified from RNA transcripts were the TCR beta CDR3 regions. First-round RT-PCR with HTBI primers amplified the TCR CDR3 region. Using its own MiXCR run on the multiplex PCR reads, TCRdb lists one record per CDR3 protein. The table shows roughly 260,000 distinct CDR3 sequences, with less than 15% occurring only once. The sequenced material came from blood. These receptors were taken from a woman in her 40s with Graves' hyperthyroidism that later progressed to Graves' ophthalmopathy.

The chain employs TRBV20-1 and TRBJ2-3; 12 bases line up with TRBD2. J gave up 6 bases and V 6 bases, and 7 bases lay outside the gene matches. CDR1 DFQATT and CDR2 SNEGSKA come from the germline V gene (reference sequence). CDR3 length: 14 amino acids. CDR3 nucleotide sequence: TGCAGTGCCAAGACTAGCGGGAGAGGTGATACGCAGTATTTT. Its protein is CSAKTSGRGDTQYF.

There are many counts of this clonotype. The chain combines TRBV16 with TRBJ2-1, with D perhaps being TRBD1 or TRBD2 (5 bases each). The CDR3 has 13 residues. The V end was cut by 1 base, the J end by 9 bases, with 10 bases between. Germline assignment: CDR1 KGHSY and CDR2 FQNENV. The DNA of the CDR3 is TGTGCCAGCAGCCAATGGGCAGGGAGTGAGCAGTTCTTC. It codes for CASSQWAGSEQFF.

The chain has TRBV28 and TRBJ2-7, with 10 bases that match TRBD1. Germline-derived CDR1 and CDR2 are MDHEN and SYDVKM. This CDR3 spans 15 amino acids. Trimming removed 1 base from V and 7 bases from J; junction bases left unmatched: 7. CDR3 nucleotides: TGTGCCAGCAGTTTATTTGGGACAGGGGATAAAGAGCAGTACTTC. Translation gives CASSLFGTGDKEQYF.

The sample holds many counts of this clonotype. The chain is built from TRBV20-1 and TRBJ2-7; the D gene is possibly TRBD2 (6 bases). Germline V gives CDR1 DFQATT, CDR2 SNEGSKA (reference sequence). There are 12 residues in the CDR3. The germline V and J ends were trimmed by 5 bases and 0 bases, with 8 bases remaining between them. CDR3: CSAWRDSYEQYF. CDR3 sequence (DNA): TGCAGTGCTTGGCGGGACTCCTACGAGCAGTACTTC.

Ten or more counts support this clonotype. The rearrangement uses TRBV20-1 and TRBJ2-7; D is undetermined. The CDR3 spans 13 residues. Trimming stripped 8 bases from V and 6 bases from J, with 20 bases between. CDR1 and CDR2 from the germline V gene are DFQATT and SNEGSKA (reference sequence). The CDR3 loop is CSTPRRRLPEQYF. As DNA, the CDR3 is TGCAGTACTCCCCGGCGCAGGCTGCCCGAGCAGTACTTC.

The chain has TRBV4-1 and TRBJ2-7; 7 nucleotides align to TRBD2. Trimming removed 5 bases from V and 2 bases from J; junction bases left unmatched: 6. Germline V gives CDR1 MGHRA, CDR2 YSYEKL. The CDR3 sequence is 14 residues long. CDR3 amino acids: CASSIGGSPYEQYF. In DNA form, the CDR3 reads TGCGCCAGCAGCATTGGCGGGAGTCCCTACGAGCAGTACTTC.

This clonotype was picked up a small number of times. The chain joins TRBV4-1 to TRBJ1-3; D call uncertain. From germline, CDR1 is MGHRA and CDR2 YSYEKL. Between the trimmed V and J ends, which lost 6 bases and 1 base, there was a span of 13 bases. This CDR3 has 15 amino acids. The CDR3 loop reads CASSPPQRSGNTIYF. DNA for the CDR3: TGCGCCAGCAGTCCACCTCAAAGATCTGGAAACACCATATATTTT.

In its sample, this clonotype was seen a few times. The rearrangement links TRBV5-1 to TRBJ2-1; TRBD2 matches 9 bases. V lost 4 bases to trimming and J lost 8 bases; unmatched junction nucleotides: 16. CDR1 and CDR2 (germline): SGHRS, YFSETQ. This CDR3 has 17 amino acids. CDR3: CASSPRLAASIIHEQFF. The DNA of the CDR3 is TGCGCCAGCAGCCCAAGACTAGCGGCCAGTATTATCCATGAGCAGTTCTTC.

The rearrangement joins TRBV24-1 to TRBJ1-5; TRBD1 aligns across 9 bases. Germline V gives CDR1 KGHDR, CDR2 SFDVKD. V lost 5 bases to trimming and J lost 0 bases; unmatched junction nucleotides: 1. This CDR3 has 15 residues. The CDR3 region has the DNA TGTGCCACCAGTGCGACAGGGGGTAGCAATCAGCCCCAGCATTTT. Translation: CATSATGGSNQPQHF.

This clonotype occurred many times. This chain uses TRBV6-1 with TRBJ1-5, with D tentatively TRBD1 (5 bases). With 7 bases removed from V and 5 bases from J, the gap between germline ends came to 15 bases. The germline V gene has CDR1 MNHNS and CDR2 SASEGT. This CDR3 has 14 residues. The CDR3 DNA is TGTGCCAGCACCAAGAGCAGGGCCGATCAGCCCCAGCATTTT. It specifies CASTKSRADQPQHF.

The table lists this clonotype with many counts. This chain connects TRBV30 to TRBJ2-5; D not certain. Trimming pared 3 bases from V and 1 base from J, leaving 9 bases between. The CDR3 is made up of 13 amino acids. Germline assignment: CDR1 GTSNPN and CDR2 SVGIG (reference sequence). The CDR3 loop is CAWRGAIQETQYF. Here the CDR3 DNA reads TGTGCCTGGAGAGGAGCTATCCAAGAGACCCAGTACTTC.

This clonotype was seen many times. The rearrangement uses TRBV6-1 and TRBJ1-2; a weak D match, TRBD1 (6 bases). The ends were cut back, 3 bases at V and 7 bases at J, with 18 bases in the middle. This CDR3 comprises 15 residues. Germline V CDR1 and CDR2: MNHNS, SASEGT. The CDR3 nucleotides are TGTGCCAGCAGTGAGTCAGCGGGGGCGGTCGTTGGCTACACCTTC. This gives the protein CASSESAGAVVGYTF.

This clonotype was seen a few times. The gene calls are TRBV4-1 and TRBJ2-7, with TRBD1 matching over 8 bases. The junction had 7 bases not matched to a gene; V was cut back by 4 bases and J by 5 bases. Per germline, CDR1 MGHRA and CDR2 YSYEKL. This CDR3 has 14 residues. The CDR3 region has the DNA TGCGCCAGCAGCCCAAGACAGGGGTCCCACGAGCAGTACTTC. Translating gives CASSPRQGSHEQYF.

This clonotype was counted only a few times. The genes are TRBV27 and TRBJ1-5; D remains unclear. Germline V gene lookup returns CDR1 MNHEY and CDR2 SMNVEV (reference sequence). The CDR3 contains 14 residues. Trimming took 8 bases from V and 3 from J, leaving 14 bases between them. Here the CDR3 reads CASGLRPYNQPQHF. CDR3 bases: TGTGCCAGCGGCTTACGGCCTTACAATCAGCCCCAGCATTTT.

This clonotype was recorded at least ten times. J is TRBJ2-7 and V is TRBV28; D not certain. This CDR3 contains 14 residues. Germline CDR1 MDHEN, CDR2 SYDVKM. Between the trimmed V and J ends, which lost 2 bases and 2 bases, there was a span of 10 bases. The CDR3 protein is CASSLTGRTYEQYF. CDR3 DNA sequence: TGTGCCAGCAGTTTAACCGGACGGACCTACGAGCAGTACTTC.

As concerns this clonotype: This may be a read error, as it is one base from a much larger clone. V is TRBV6-2 or TRBV6-3 and J is TRBJ2-5; no clear D gene. This CDR3 contains 13 residues. Per germline, CDR1 MNHEY and CDR2 SVGEGT. CDR3 in DNA: TGTGCCAGCGGCAAGGGTTTCCAAGAGACCAAGTACTTC. It specifies CASGKGFQETKYF.

The rearrangement joins TRBV28 to TRBJ2-7; D unclear. V shed 6 bases and J shed 4 bases, with 7 bases lying between them. Germline V CDR1 and CDR2: MDHEN, SYDVKM. CDR3 length: 11 amino acids. The CDR3 DNA follows: TGTGCCAGCAGCCCCCTTTACGAGCAGTACTTC. This encodes CASSPLYEQYF. Together with reference TRBV28 and TRBJ2-7, the CDR3 gives the full variable domain: DVKVTQSSRYLVKRTGEKVFLECVQDMDHENMFWYRQDPGLGLRLIYFSYDVKMKEKGDIPEGYSVSREKKERFSLILESASTNQTSMYLCASSPLYEQYFGPGTRLTVT.

The chain has TRBV4-1 and TRBJ2-1, with 7 bases that match TRBD2. Trimming removed 3 bases from V and 1 base from J; junction bases left unmatched: 6. The CDR3 loop spans 16 amino acids. From germline, CDR1 is MGHRA and CDR2 YSYEKL. CDR3 amino acids: CASSHPGLSSYNEQFF. CDR3 in DNA: TGCGCCAGCAGCCACCCGGGACTATCTTCCTACAATGAGCAGTTCTTC.

This clonotype appeared many times. The J gene is TRBJ2-7, the V gene TRBV5-1; TRBD1 matches at 9 bases. The trim removed 2 bases at V and 0 bases at J, leaving 6 bases unmatched. CDR1 and CDR2 from the germline V gene are SGHRS and YFSETQ. This CDR3 has 16 amino acids. The CDR3 DNA reads as TGCGCCAGCAGCTTCACAGGGGGCCCCGTCTCCTACGAGCAGTACTTC. Amino acid sequence: CASSFTGGPVSYEQYF.

This clonotype was counted ten times or more. The CDR3 bases are TGTGCCAGCAGTTTTGGCCGGGGTTATAACACTGAAGCTTTCTTT. Its protein is CASSFGRGYNTEAFF. The V and J genes are TRBV27 and TRBJ1-1; D unclear. The CDR3 spans 15 residues. Per the germline V gene, CDR1 is MNHEY and CDR2 is SMNVEV (reference sequence). The V end lost 3 bases, the J end lost 2 bases, and 13 bases lay between the germline ends.